This TCR beta chain is drawn from a study of blood T cell repertoires in COVID-19. Across the whole study: Acute and convalescent COVID-19 specimens originated in the United States, Italy and Spain. The cDNA or gDNA used as material had been derived from T cells, B-cell-depleted T cells, or PBMCs.

V was pared by 6 bases and J by 4 bases, with 1 base of the junction left unmatched. The CDR3 has 13 residues. Germline values: CDR1 SNHLY, CDR2 FYNNEI. Original methodology: Amplified reference gene primers provided the basis for estimating nucleated cell counts. The table came from immunoSEQ multiplex PCR; TCRdb's copy has only in-frame clones and leaves some out. That table gives V, J and clone size, and the DNA gave D and trimming. The sample consists of about 260,000 clones, around 84% of them appearing once. Notes on this clone: Other DNA sequences of this sample code for an identical CDR3.

The sequencing input was peripheral blood. The gene calls are TRBV2 and TRBJ1-5, with TRBD1 matching 9 bases. The receptor's source is a woman aged 40 to 50 who had recovered from COVID-19. The CDR3 DNA reads as TGTGCCAGCAGCGGGACAGGGAATCAGCCCCAGCATTTT. Residues: CASSGTGNQPQHF.